This T cell receptor (beta chain) is drawn from a study of technical replicates of blood from several donors. Between the trimmed V and J ends, which lost 5 bases and 1 base, there was a span of 11 bases. The CDR3 is 14 residues long. Germline V gives CDR1 MNHEY, CDR2 SMNVEV (reference sequence). Sequenced by immunoSEQ multiplex PCR; TCRdb stores in-frame clones only, minus some. The table includes about 93,000 clones, approximately 95% detected once. The chain has TRBV27 and TRBJ1-2; D is possibly TRBD1 (5 bases). The sequenced sample was T cells isolated from PBMCs. The clonotype was recovered from a human donor in good health. The CDR3 DNA is TGTGCCAGCAGTAACGGACACGTTAACTATGGCTACACCTTC. This gives the protein CASSNGHVNYGYTF.